One sample yielded the 30 T cell receptor beta chains listed below, sequenced in a study of cytomegalovirus exposure and HLA in healthy donors. The primer mix had 60 Vbeta and 13 Jbeta primers. TCRdb's copy holds only in-frame clones and misses some; the assay was immunoSEQ multiplex PCR. The sample includes approximately 280,000 clones, around 90% of them seen just once. Sequenced: PBMCs. Receptors originate from a woman younger than 35 in good health and CMV-seronegative.

The chain employs TRBV7-9 and TRBJ2-7; 10 nucleotides align to TRBD2. The germline CDR1 and CDR2 sequences are SEHNR and FQNEAQ (reference sequence). This CDR3 has 15 residues. The V gene end was trimmed by 5 bases and the J gene end by 2 bases; junction bases not matched to a gene: 6. In DNA form, the CDR3 reads TGTGCCAGCAGCCCTCAGCGGGGGGGCCCCTACGAGCAGTACTTC. This gives the protein CASSPQRGGPYEQYF.

Turning to this clone: The same CDR3 can be traced to other DNA sequences in this sample. The chain recombines TRBV30 with TRBJ1-6; a possible D gene is TRBD1 (5 bases). This CDR3 contains 12 residues. The V gene's germline CDR1 is GTSNPN and CDR2 SVGIG (reference sequence). Trimming left V 5 bases short and J 7 bases short, with 9 bases between. As DNA, the CDR3 is TGTGCCTGGGGTGACAGAAATTCACCCCTCCACTTT. It encodes CAWGDRNSPLHF.

V and J are TRBV7-9 and TRBJ1-6; 7 bases align to TRBD1. The junction had 7 bases not matched to a gene; V was cut back by 5 bases and J by 9 bases. Germline values: CDR1 SEHNR, CDR2 FQNEAQ (reference sequence). CDR3 length: 14 amino acids. The CDR3 DNA reads as TGTGCCAGCAGCCTACAGGGGAGGCTTTCACCCCTCCACTTT. Encoded protein: CASSLQGRLSPLHF.

In its sample, this clone was seen a few times. V and J are TRBV5-6 and TRBJ1-5, with D maybe TRBD1 (5 bases). CDR1 is SGHDT and CDR2 is YYEEEE in the germline V gene. With 2 bases removed from V and 9 bases from J, the gap between germline ends came to 12 bases. This CDR3 is built from 13 residues. This chain's CDR3 is CASSFERGGPQHF. The CDR3 bases are TGTGCCAGCAGCTTCGAACGGGGGGGGCCCCAGCATTTT.

CDR3 region: CASRNVRRNGGGTF. The CDR3 nucleotides read TGTGCCAGCAGAAACGTACGCCGAAACGGAGGCGGTACCTTC. The rearrangement links TRBV6-1 to TRBJ1-2, with D uncertain. This CDR3 is built from 14 residues. From germline, CDR1 is MNHNS and CDR2 SASEGT. V was cut by 6 bases and J by 14 bases, with 25 bases left in between.

This clone was picked up one time. The rearrangement joins TRBV18 to TRBJ1-1, with unresolved D. The CDR3 length is 16 residues. V was pared by 2 bases and J by 0 bases, with 13 bases between. Germline CDR1 is KGHSH and CDR2 is LQKENI. The CDR3 region is CASSPGHSTLNTEAFF. CDR3 bases: TGTGCCAGCTCACCAGGCCACAGTACTTTGAACACTGAAGCTTTCTTT.

The CDR3 spells CSVGGWGDEQYF. The CDR3 DNA is TGCAGCGTCGGAGGGTGGGGGGACGAGCAGTACTTC. This chain joins TRBV29-1 and TRBJ2-7; TRBD2 might be the D (6 bases). This CDR3 contains 12 residues. The V gene's germline CDR1 is SQVTM and CDR2 ANQGSEA. The V gene lost 6 bases and the J gene lost 5 bases, with 14 bases spanning the gap.

V is TRBV19 and J is TRBJ2-2; 10 bases are shared with TRBD1. The CDR3 consists of 16 residues. Germline V gives CDR1 LNHDA, CDR2 SQIVND (reference sequence). J gave up 6 bases and V 10 bases, and 14 bases lay outside the gene matches. The CDR3 DNA is TGTGCCACCGAACTCCGGGACAGGGGATTTCCCGGGGAGCTGTTTTTT. Encoded protein: CATELRDRGFPGELFF.

The gene calls are TRBV11-2 and TRBJ2-7; 8 bases agree with TRBD1. Germline lookup yields CDR1 SGHAT and CDR2 FQNNGV. The CDR3 has 15 residues. V lost 3 bases, J lost 1 base, and 5 bases stayed unmatched. DNA of the CDR3: TGTGCCAGCAGCTTCCAAGGGACAGGATCCTACGAGCAGTACTTC. It yields the protein CASSFQGTGSYEQYF.

The chain uses TRBV9 and TRBJ1-2, with 8 positions matching TRBD1. V dropped 4 bases and J dropped 0; count of bases not matched to a gene: 8. Germline values: CDR1 SGDLS, CDR2 YYNGEE. The CDR3 is 16 residues long. The CDR3 coding sequence is TGTGCCAGCAGCTTTAGGGACAGGACGGCTAACTATGGCTACACCTTC. This gives the protein CASSFRDRTANYGYTF.

The chain links TRBV10-3 to TRBJ1-2; TRBD1 is a possible D gene (6 bases). The germline gives CDR1 ENHRY, CDR2 SYGVKD. With 6 bases removed from V and 3 bases from J, the gap between germline ends came to 14 bases. The CDR3 loop spans 14 amino acids. CDR3 sequence: CAIRRRDNHYGYTF. In DNA, the CDR3 is TGTGCCATCAGGCGCCGGGACAATCACTATGGCTACACCTTC.

CDR3 protein: CASSESTPGTKYGYTF. The CDR3, as DNA: TGTGCCAGCTCAGAGTCCACCCCCGGGACAAAGTATGGCTACACCTTC. This chain connects TRBV18 to TRBJ1-2, with D possibly being TRBD1 (6 bases). The germline gives CDR1 KGHSH, CDR2 LQKENI. The CDR3 is 16 residues long. The ends were cut back, 5 bases at V and 5 bases at J, with 21 bases in the middle.

V and J are TRBV27 and TRBJ1-2; 9 bases are a match to TRBD1. Trimming cost V 4 bases and J 6 bases; bases outside gene matches: 6. The CDR3 is 14 residues long. Germline CDR1 MNHEY, CDR2 SMNVEV (reference sequence). The CDR3 spells CASSSLTGGDGYTF. CDR3 nucleotides: TGTGCCAGCAGTTCACTAACAGGGGGCGATGGCTACACCTTC.

This chain joins TRBV4-1 and TRBJ1-2, with 8 bases fitting TRBD1. Germline loops: CDR1 MGHRA, CDR2 YSYEKL. The CDR3 loop spans 14 amino acids. V lost 4 bases to trimming and J lost 9 bases; unmatched junction nucleotides: 10. Here the CDR3 DNA reads TGCGCCAGCAGCCCCCTTGGACAGGGAGTGCGCTACACCTTC. Translation gives CASSPLGQGVRYTF.

The rearrangement joins TRBV5-1 to TRBJ2-7; D perhaps matches TRBD1 (6 bases). Germline CDR1 reads SGHRS; CDR2 reads YFSETQ. CDR3 length: 16 amino acids. V lost 4 bases, J lost 3 bases, and 20 bases lay in between. In DNA form, the CDR3 reads TGCGCCAGCAGCCGAGGCAGGGGAACTCCTGACTACGAGCAGTACTTC. Translating it yields CASSRGRGTPDYEQYF.

This sequence joins TRBV15 and TRBJ1-2, with D maybe TRBD1 (6 bases). Germline V gene sequence: CDR1 LNHNV, CDR2 YYDKDF (reference sequence). Deletions cut 8 bases from V and 0 bases from J, with 13 bases between. This CDR3 contains 14 residues. Here the CDR3 reads CATAGTMTNYGYTF. As DNA, the CDR3 is TGTGCCACCGCCGGGACAATGACTAACTATGGCTACACCTTC.

The chain combines TRBV19 with TRBJ2-7; 7 bases agree with TRBD1. This CDR3 has 13 residues. The V gene's germline CDR1 is LNHDA and CDR2 SQIVND (reference sequence). With V trimmed by 2 bases and J by 2 bases, 0 bases remained unmatched. The chain's CDR3 is CASSIQGAYEQYF. The CDR3 DNA reads TGTGCCAGTAGTATACAGGGGGCCTACGAGCAGTACTTC.

The rearrangement joins TRBV5-1 to TRBJ2-3; D not certain. The CDR3 runs 13 residues. Trimming pared 6 bases from V and 1 base from J, leaving 9 bases between. Germline V gene sequence: CDR1 SGHRS, CDR2 YFSETQ. CDR3 sequence reads: CASKSQGTDTQYF. CDR3 nucleotide sequence: TGCGCCAGCAAAAGCCAGGGCACAGATACGCAGTATTTT.

The chain couples TRBV6-5 to TRBJ1-6; D unclear. The germline V and J ends were trimmed by 5 bases and 8 bases, with 13 bases remaining between them. Looked up from germline, CDR1 is MNHEY and CDR2 is SVGAGI. The CDR3 is 14 residues long. CDR3 bases: TGTGCCAGCAGTCGACCCCCACGGGATTCACCCCTCCACTTT. Encoded protein: CASSRPPRDSPLHF.

This chain joins TRBV15 and TRBJ2-7; 9 bases fit TRBD1. Germline CDR1 reads LNHNV; CDR2 reads YYDKDF (reference sequence). The CDR3 loop spans 15 amino acids. V lost 1 base to trimming and J lost 4 bases; unmatched junction nucleotides: 5. CDR3 sequence: CATSRVTGGGYEQYF. The CDR3 DNA reads TGTGCCACCAGCAGAGTAACAGGGGGCGGGTACGAGCAGTACTTC.

The CDR3 DNA sequence: TGTGCCAGCAGCCCCGGAGGGACCCAGTACTTC. Translation: CASSPGGTQYF. The rearrangement joins TRBV9 to TRBJ2-5; the D gene is possibly TRBD2 (5 bases). V lost 4 bases and J lost 7, with 8 bases in between. This CDR3 is built from 11 residues. Per germline, CDR1 SGDLS and CDR2 YYNGEE.

The chain carries TRBV9 and TRBJ2-3; D might be TRBD2 (5 bases). V was shortened by 5 bases and J by 4 bases, with 17 bases between the two germline ends. CDR1 and CDR2 (germline): SGDLS, YYNGEE. The CDR3 extends over 15 amino acids. The CDR3 sequence is CASSFSEATADTQYF. CDR3 DNA sequence: TGTGCCAGCAGTTTTAGCGAGGCCACTGCAGATACGCAGTATTTT.

The chain carries TRBV6-6 and TRBJ1-6, with 7 bases identical to TRBD1. This CDR3 is built from 14 residues. Per germline, CDR1 MNHNY and CDR2 SVGAGI (reference sequence). V was pared by 8 bases and J by 7 bases, with 8 bases of the junction left unmatched. CDR3 residues: CASVGTGVNSPLHF. The CDR3 nucleotides read TGTGCCAGCGTCGGAACAGGGGTGAATTCACCCCTCCACTTT.

This clone was found once. V gene TRBV27 combines with J gene TRBJ2-1; possible D gene TRBD2, 6 bases. CDR1 MNHEY and CDR2 SMNVEV come from the germline V gene (reference sequence). V gave up 4 bases and J gave up 3 bases, with 13 bases separating them. This CDR3 comprises 15 residues. The CDR3 loop reads CASSSMGLLYNEQFF. The CDR3 DNA is TGTGCCAGCAGTTCCATGGGACTCCTCTACAATGAGCAGTTCTTC.

This rearrangement joins TRBV18 to TRBJ1-4; TRBD1 aligns across 7 bases. The CDR3 runs 18 residues. CDR1 and CDR2 (germline): KGHSH, LQKENI. V gave up 1 base and J gave up 2 bases; unmatched junction bases: 10. The CDR3 reads CASSPQGALFRTNEKLFF. DNA for the CDR3: TGTGCCAGCTCACCACAGGGGGCGCTTTTTCGGACTAATGAAAAACTGTTTTTT.

The chain links TRBV9 to TRBJ2-1, with TRBD2 matching 7 bases. Germline V gene lookup returns CDR1 SGDLS and CDR2 YYNGEE. V shed 4 bases, J shed 3 bases, and the junction held 4 bases outside the gene matches. This CDR3 region has 14 residues. This CDR3 is CASSPGGDYNEQFF. In nucleotides, the CDR3 is TGTGCCAGCAGCCCTGGGGGGGACTACAATGAGCAGTTCTTC.

The chain employs TRBV15 and TRBJ2-7; weak D call: TRBD1 (6 bases). The V and J ends lost 2 bases and 7 bases respectively, with 24 bases between them. This CDR3 contains 17 residues. Germline-derived CDR1 and CDR2 are LNHNV and YYDKDF (reference sequence). CDR3 in amino acids: CATSRSATWTDYPEQYF. The DNA for the CDR3 is TGTGCCACCAGCAGATCCGCGACATGGACAGACTACCCGGAGCAGTACTTC.

The genes are TRBV25-1 and TRBJ1-2; maybe TRBD1 (6 bases). CDR1 is MGHDK, CDR2 SYGVNS, per germline. V lost 4 bases to trimming and J lost 11 bases, with 14 bases between them. The CDR3 has 12 residues. CDR3 loop: CASSGARGSYTF. In nucleotides, the CDR3 is TGTGCCAGCAGTGGTGCCAGGGGAAGTTACACCTTC.

The chain uses TRBV4-2 and TRBJ2-7, with TRBD1 matching over 9 bases. The V gene end was trimmed by 11 bases and the J gene end by 6 bases; junction bases not matched to a gene: 8. The germline V gene has CDR1 LGHNA and CDR2 YNFKEQ. The CDR3 has 12 amino acids. This CDR3 reads CAAGTGIGEQYF. CDR3 nucleotides: TGTGCCGCCGGGACAGGGATTGGCGAGCAGTACTTC.

The rearrangement links TRBV19 to TRBJ2-3; a weak D match, TRBD2 (5 bases). This CDR3 has 16 residues. V lost 3 bases, J lost 4 bases, and 17 bases lay in between. Germline V gene data show CDR1 as LNHDA and CDR2 as SQIVND (reference sequence). The CDR3 region has the DNA TGTGCCAGTAGTATTATAGGACTTCGAGGCCCAGATACGCAGTATTTT. This codes for CASSIIGLRGPDTQYF.